The 32 T cell receptor beta chains below were found in one sample sequenced in a study of T-cell reconstitution after alpha-beta-depleted transplantation in children. Preparing the TCRbeta library involved the use of unique molecular identifiers. TCRdb ran MiXCR on the PCR reads and lists one entry per CDR3 protein. The sample includes fewer than 700,000 distinct CDR3 sequences, approximately 22% of them seen just once. Here the sequenced sample was PBMCs, mostly from graft donor cells, taken 360 days after TCRalphabeta/CD19-depleted stem cell transplant. The receptors originated from a boy younger than two who had a stem cell transplant for acute myeloid leukemia, so the T cells may come from the graft donor.

The chain carries TRBV19 and TRBJ2-1; TRBD1 aligns across 9 bases. CDR1 and CDR2 (germline): LNHDA, SQIVND (reference sequence). CDR3 length: 15 residues. V dropped 6 bases and J dropped 2; count of bases not matched to a gene: 5. In DNA, the CDR3 is TGTGCCAGTAGAAGGACAGGGGAGACCTACAATGAGCAGTTCTTC. Residues: CASRRTGETYNEQFF.

V usage is TRBV4-1 and J usage is TRBJ1-2; D is unclear. Germline CDR1 MGHRA, CDR2 YSYEKL. CDR3 length equals 16 residues. The ends were cut back, 1 base at V and 4 bases at J, with 16 bases in the middle. CDR3 amino acids: CASSQAERISFYGYTF. CDR3 coding DNA: TGCGCCAGCAGCCAAGCTGAGAGGATCTCCTTCTATGGCTACACCTTC.

In its sample, this clonotype was seen many times. The rearrangement joins TRBV29-1 to TRBJ2-2; D might be TRBD2 (5 bases). CDR3 length equals 13 residues. The germline V and J ends were trimmed by 5 bases and 4 bases, with 11 bases remaining between them. Germline values: CDR1 SQVTM, CDR2 ANQGSEA. The CDR3 loop is CSVRGPGTGELFF. The CDR3, as DNA: TGCAGCGTTCGGGGTCCTGGCACCGGGGAGCTGTTTTTT.

This chain joins TRBV29-1 and TRBJ2-3; D is unresolved. CDR1 and CDR2 from the germline V gene are SQVTM and ANQGSEA. V lost 4 bases and J lost 0, with 8 bases in between. This CDR3 contains 13 residues. In DNA form, the CDR3 reads TGCAGCGTTGCTGCCCCTAGCACAGATACGCAGTATTTT. It yields the protein CSVAAPSTDTQYF.

This clonotype was seen more than once but under ten times. The chain is built from TRBV5-6 and TRBJ2-3; TRBD2 is a possible D gene (5 bases). Between the trimmed V and J ends, which lost 4 bases and 0 bases, there was a span of 15 bases. This CDR3 is built from 16 residues. Germline loops: CDR1 SGHDT, CDR2 YYEEEE. The CDR3 here is CASSLEGMASTDTQYF. The CDR3 nucleotides are TGTGCCAGCAGCCTTGAGGGAATGGCTAGCACAGATACGCAGTATTTT.

A few counts support this clonotype. The V and J genes are TRBV6-1 and TRBJ1-1, with D unresolved. Germline V gene lookup returns CDR1 MNHNS and CDR2 SASEGT. V was pared by 5 bases and J by 3 bases, with 13 bases between. This CDR3 has 14 amino acids. The DNA for the CDR3 is TGTGCCAGCAGTCTCTTAGGGCACCACACTGAAGCTTTCTTT. Protein product: CASSLLGHHTEAFF.

This clonotype has just a few counts. The chain is built from TRBV20-1 and TRBJ2-5, with D possibly being TRBD1 or TRBD2 (5 bases each). The CDR3 has 13 residues. The germline CDR1 and CDR2 sequences are DFQATT and SNEGSKA (reference sequence). V lost 4 bases to trimming and J lost 6 bases, with 15 bases between them. The CDR3 sequence: CSANRGQRKTQYF. CDR3 DNA: TGCAGTGCTAATCGGGGCCAGAGGAAGACCCAGTACTTC.

This clonotype was seen many times. The V and J genes are TRBV9 and TRBJ2-3; 9 bases map to TRBD1. The CDR3 consists of 16 residues. In germline, CDR1 is SGDLS, CDR2 YYNGEE. The ends lost 0 bases at V and 4 bases at J; junction bases unmatched: 6. CDR3 residues: CASSVEGTGGPDTQYF. The DNA for the CDR3 is TGTGCCAGCAGCGTAGAGGGAACAGGGGGCCCAGATACGCAGTATTTT.

This clonotype occurred a few times. This chain links TRBV25-1 with TRBJ1-2, with D possibly TRBD1 on 6 matching bases. The V end lost 7 bases, the J end lost 2 bases, and 17 bases lay between the germline ends. The CDR3 consists of 15 residues. The germline gives CDR1 MGHDK, CDR2 SYGVNS. CDR3 amino acids: CASTASTGLNYGYTF. CDR3 nucleotide sequence: TGTGCCAGCACTGCCTCAACAGGGTTAAACTATGGCTACACCTTC.

This clonotype was observed at least ten times. CDR3 nucleotides: TGCAAGACCGGGACAGCCCTAAGCAATGAGCAGTTCTTC. Encoded protein: CKTGTALSNEQFF. The chain uses TRBV29-1 and TRBJ2-1; 7 bases match TRBD1. The germline CDR1 and CDR2 sequences are SQVTM and ANQGSEA. This CDR3 is built from 13 residues.

There are many counts of this clonotype. The gene calls are TRBV4-1 and TRBJ1-1, with 9 bases lining up with TRBD1. Germline V lookup: CDR1 MGHRA, CDR2 YSYEKL. J was trimmed by 7 bases and V by 6 bases; bases with no gene match: 12. The CDR3 has 15 amino acids. The CDR3 DNA follows: TGCGCCAGCAGACCCACCGAGGACAGGGGAGGTGAAGCTTTCTTT. This encodes CASRPTEDRGGEAFF.

The chain joins TRBV7-8 to TRBJ2-3, with 7 bases that match TRBD2. V lost 0 bases and J lost 1; bases outside the gene matches: 4. The CDR3 spans 16 residues. Per germline, CDR1 SGHVS and CDR2 FQNEAQ. This chain's CDR3 is CASSLATGGGTDTQYF. The CDR3 DNA is TGTGCCAGCAGCTTAGCTACGGGGGGAGGCACAGATACGCAGTATTTT.

This clonotype has a count of ten or more. The chain carries TRBV18 and TRBJ1-5, with D uncertain. V gave up 5 bases and J gave up 4 bases, with 6 bases separating them. The CDR3 has 12 amino acids. Germline-derived CDR1 and CDR2 are KGHSH and LQKENI. CDR3 DNA sequence: TGTGCCAGCTCATTCCAGAATCAGCCCCAGCATTTT. Amino acids: CASSFQNQPQHF.

Details on this clonotype: Just one base apart from a much larger clone, this may be a read error. Since the CDR3 does not end with the conserved phenylalanine or tryptophan, this likely comes from a read error. J is TRBJ1-1 and V is TRBV12-3 or TRBV12-4; perhaps TRBD1 as D (5 bases). CDR3 length: 15 amino acids. Trimming removed 6 bases at V and 0 bases at J, with 14 bases between. This chain's CDR3 is CASRLGQTMNTEAFV. CDR3 nucleotides: TGTGCCAGCAGATTGGGGCAGACTATGAACACTGAAGCTTTCGTT.

This clonotype was picked up a small number of times. This chain links TRBV15 with TRBJ2-1; 8 bases match TRBD2. The CDR3 consists of 14 residues. Germline V lookup: CDR1 LNHNV, CDR2 YYDKDF (reference sequence). V dropped 6 bases and J dropped 6; count of bases not matched to a gene: 7. CDR3 sequence (DNA): TGTGCCACCAGGGGAGCGGGGGCTCTCAATGAGCAGTTCTTC. Translation: CATRGAGALNEQFF.

V usage is TRBV25-1 and J usage is TRBJ2-1; D possibly corresponds to TRBD2 (6 bases). The V gene's germline CDR1 is MGHDK and CDR2 SYGVNS. Trimming removed 4 bases from V and 8 bases from J, with 18 bases in between. The CDR3 runs 15 residues. CDR3 nucleotide sequence: TGTGCCAGCAGTGTGGGGCAGGGAGGCATGGATGAGCAGTTCTTC. It codes for CASSVGQGGMDEQFF.

This clonotype was seen more than once but under ten times. The chain uses TRBV20-1 and TRBJ2-3; 7 nucleotides line up with TRBD2. The CDR3 runs 14 residues. V trimming: 5 bases; J trimming: 0 bases; junction bases outside the gene matches: 5. The germline CDR1 and CDR2 sequences are DFQATT and SNEGSKA (reference sequence). The CDR3 spells CSAERRGSTDTQYF. CDR3 bases: TGCAGTGCTGAACGGCGGGGGAGCACAGATACGCAGTATTTT.

This clonotype has at least ten counts. V is TRBV20-1 and J is TRBJ2-1; D uncertain. The germline gives CDR1 DFQATT, CDR2 SNEGSKA (reference sequence). V was cut by 5 bases and J by 5 bases, with 13 bases left in between. The CDR3 has 13 residues. Here the CDR3 reads CSAPRPGNNEQFF. CDR3 sequence (DNA): TGCAGTGCTCCTAGGCCAGGTAACAATGAGCAGTTCTTC.

The chain has TRBV5-5 and TRBJ2-2; 7 nucleotides align to TRBD1. The length of the CDR3 is 12 residues. With 7 bases clipped from V and 4 bases from J, the junction kept 1 base outside the gene matches. CDR1 is SGHKS, CDR2 YYEKEE, per germline (reference sequence). Here the CDR3 DNA reads TGTGCCAGCGGGACAGTCACCGGGGAGCTGTTTTTT. It is translated as CASGTVTGELFF.

The chain is built from TRBV12-3 or TRBV12-4 and TRBJ2-2; tentatively, D is TRBD2 (5 bases). V was clipped by 6 bases and J by 3 bases, with 14 bases between them. This CDR3 comprises 15 residues. The CDR3 nucleotides read TGTGCCAGCAGCCCCGGGGTGTCGCACACCGGGGAGCTGTTTTTT. Protein product: CASSPGVSHTGELFF.

The rearrangement joins TRBV7-2 to TRBJ2-1; possibly TRBD1 or TRBD2 for D (5 bases each). CDR1 and CDR2 (germline): SGHTA, FQGNSA. V was pared by 2 bases and J by 0 bases, with 26 bases between. The CDR3 sequence is 21 residues long. In DNA form, the CDR3 reads TGTGCCAGCAGCTTACCGAAAACCGCAACTCGGGACGCGAGCTCCTACAATGAGCAGTTCTTC. Protein sequence: CASSLPKTATRDASSYNEQFF.

This clonotype has only a few counts. The V and J genes are TRBV7-2 and TRBJ2-3; D may be TRBD2 (6 bases). The CDR3 totals 16 residues. V dropped 4 bases and J dropped 2 bases, with 16 bases sitting between them. In germline, CDR1 is SGHTA, CDR2 FQGNSA. DNA for the CDR3: TGTGCCAGCAGCTGGACTTGGGCGGGGACCACAGATACGCAGTATTTT. Translation: CASSWTWAGTTDTQYF.

This chain links TRBV6-1 with TRBJ2-2; possibly TRBD1 for D (6 bases). The CDR3 has 14 amino acids. The V end lost 7 bases, the J end lost 3 bases, and 12 bases lay between the germline ends. The germline V gene has CDR1 MNHNS and CDR2 SASEGT. The CDR3 DNA follows: TGTGCCAGCACCCAATCAGGGGACACCGGGGAGCTGTTTTTT. This gives the protein CASTQSGDTGELFF.

The V gene is TRBV5-5, the J gene TRBJ2-7; D possibly corresponds to TRBD1 (5 bases). The CDR3 runs to 12 residues. In germline, CDR1 is SGHKS, CDR2 YYEKEE (reference sequence). V shed 2 bases and J shed 6 bases, with 9 bases lying between them. The DNA of the CDR3 is TGTGCCAGCAGCTTTACAGGTACCGAGCAGTACTTC. As protein: CASSFTGTEQYF.

The V gene is TRBV29-1, the J gene TRBJ2-7; TRBD2 matches at 8 bases. Losses at the gene ends were 8 bases for V and 0 bases for J; bases not matched to a gene: 9. CDR3 size: 14 residues. The germline CDR1 and CDR2 sequences are SQVTM and ANQGSEA. This CDR3 reads CSTFPGTSSYEQYV. In DNA form, the CDR3 reads TGCAGCACCTTCCCCGGGACTAGCTCCTACGAGCAGTACGTC.

This rearrangement joins TRBV5-6 to TRBJ2-7; 7 bases map to TRBD1. From germline, CDR1 is SGHDT and CDR2 YYEEEE. The CDR3 has 14 residues. V gave up 3 bases and J gave up 7 bases; unmatched junction bases: 10. CDR3 coding DNA: TGTGCCAGCAGCTCAACCTTCCTGACAGGGGAGCAGTACGTC. Translating gives CASSSTFLTGEQYV.

This clonotype has at least ten counts. The V call is TRBV27, the J call TRBJ2-7, with D perhaps TRBD2 (6 bases). This CDR3 has 13 amino acids. The V and J ends lost 0 bases and 5 bases respectively, with 8 bases between them. Germline CDR1 MNHEY, CDR2 SMNVEV (reference sequence). CDR3: CASSLSTSNEQYF. The CDR3 nucleotides are TGTGCCAGCAGTTTATCGACTAGTAACGAGCAGTACTTC.

This clonotype was picked up many times. The chain uses TRBV12-3 or TRBV12-4 and TRBJ2-5; TRBD2 aligns across 9 bases. This CDR3 region has 14 residues. V was clipped by 6 bases and J by 3 bases; unmatched bases: 5. CDR3 region: CASSLAGREETQYF. CDR3 coding DNA: TGTGCCAGCAGCCTAGCGGGGCGAGAAGAGACCCAGTACTTC.

The chain carries TRBV6-1 and TRBJ1-1; D is undetermined. The CDR3 contains 11 residues. CDR1 is MNHNS, CDR2 SASEGT, per germline. V gave up 6 bases and J gave up 8 bases, with 10 bases separating them. DNA for the CDR3: TGTGCCAGCAGACCCATTTCGGAAGCTTTCTTT. Its protein product is CASRPISEAFF.

The CDR3 spells CATSVRWGDTQYF. The CDR3 bases are TGTGCCACCAGCGTTAGGTGGGGAGATACGCAGTATTTT. The rearrangement links TRBV15 to TRBJ2-3; D is ambiguous. The ends were cut back, 5 bases at V and 5 bases at J, with 11 bases in the middle. CDR3 length: 13 residues. Per the germline V gene, CDR1 is LNHNV and CDR2 is YYDKDF (reference sequence).

This clonotype has a count of ten or more. The V call is TRBV12-3 or TRBV12-4, the J call TRBJ2-7; unclear D gene. Trimming took 3 bases from V and 0 from J, leaving 3 bases between them. This CDR3 has 12 amino acids. The CDR3 region has the DNA TGTGCCAGCAGTTTTGCCTCCTACGAGCAGTACGTC. This codes for CASSFASYEQYV.

This clonotype was detected many times. The chain couples TRBV28 to TRBJ2-7; TRBD2 might be the D (6 bases). The CDR3 spans 16 residues. Looked up from germline, CDR1 is MDHEN and CDR2 is SYDVKM. The ends were cut back, 4 bases at V and 2 bases at J, with 18 bases in the middle. The CDR3: CASSSPGVGGAYEQYF. Written as DNA, the CDR3 is TGTGCCAGCAGTTCCCCGGGGGTGGGGGGTGCCTACGAGCAGTACTTC.